This TCR beta chain was recorded in a study of blood T cells in healthy people across ages. Study-level points and caveats: Long-lived donors exceeded aged donors in naive CD4+ cells and diversity. The percentage of naive T cells correlated strongly with TCR beta diversity.

Details on this clonotype: Its antigen is still unknown.

Germline V lookup: CDR1 SGHDN, CDR2 FVKESK. The CDR3 is 10 amino acids. The authors ran a second PCR of about 7 to 11 cycles using a sample-barcoded 5' primer and a J-beta primer mix. Every single cDNA molecule received a tag from a template-switch adaptor with 12 random nucleotides. TCRdb analysed the 5' RACE reads with MiXCR anew, one entry per CDR3 protein. Counted here are hundreds of thousands of distinct CDR3 sequences, around 34% occurring once; the ten biggest clones make up around 13%. The sequence was collected from a man aged 18 to 30 in good health. The specimen was blood. This chain links TRBV14 with TRBJ2-5; D call uncertain. The closer fit of TRBJ2-7 to the DNA end suggests the J call may be wrong. CDR3 in DNA: TGTGCCAGCAGCCAATGCGAGCAGTACTTC. Translating gives CASSQCEQYF.